This T cell receptor beta chain comes out of a study of shared clonotypes between healthy human individuals. On this clone itself: Its specificity is unknown. This sample also contains other DNA sequences that code for the same CDR3.

Trimming cost V 1 base and J 5 bases; bases outside gene matches: 1. This CDR3 is 15 amino acids long. The germline V gene has CDR1 SGHTA and CDR2 FQGNSA. For sorted subsets, roughly 200 ng DNA per replicate equaled 30,000 or so T cell genomes. Clones were read by immunoSEQ multiplex PCR, and TCRdb kept only the in-frame ones, dropping some. The sample consists of roughly 2.4 million clones, approximately 94% of them appearing once. The study's findings and limits: The study drew on few donors, limiting represented genetic and exposure-history diversity.

The receptor was derived from a man aged 18 to 29 in good health. The sequenced material came from naive CD4+ T cells sorted from blood. Subset in this sample: CD45RA+ positively selected. V is TRBV7-2 and J is TRBJ2-1, with 11 bases identical to TRBD2. CDR3 DNA sequence: TGTGCCAGCAGCTTAGTAGCGGGGGGGCACAATGAGCAGTTCTTC. Translated: CASSLVAGGHNEQFF. Combining the CDR3 with reference TRBV7-2 and TRBJ2-1 gives the whole variable domain GAGVSQSPSNKVTEKGKDVELRCDPISGHTALYWYRQSLGQGLEFLIYFQGNSAPDKSGLPSDRFSAERTGGSVSTLTIQRTQQEDSAVYLCASSLVAGGHNEQFFGPGTRLTVL.